The rows below give T cell receptor beta chains drawn from one sample of a study of blood T cell repertoires in COVID-19. The protocol was immunoSEQ multiplex PCR, while the TCRdb copy is restricted to in-frame clones and leaves out a portion. Here the sample spans 200,000 to 250,000 clones, 82% being singletons. Sequenced: peripheral blood. The receptors come from a woman aged 80 or over with acute or convalescent COVID-19. The CDR3 runs from the conserved cysteine through the conserved F or W. D genes are given only for firm matches. Not every row has a clone size; where given, it reads once, few, many or a size class.

-	TRBV6-6	-	TRBJ1-6	CASSPAGGYNSPLHF	TGTGCCAGCAGTCCGGCCGGGGGGTATAATTCACCCCTCCACTTT
TRBD1	TRBV5-6	once	TRBJ2-7	CASSPGTGTSYEQYF	TGTGCCAGCAGTCCCGGGACAGGGACCTCCTACGAGCAGTACTTC
-	TRBV20-1	-	TRBJ1-2	CSASSDLLANYGYTF	TGCAGTGCTAGTTCGGATCTGCTAGCTAACTATGGCTACACCTTC
-	TRBV6-1	many	TRBJ1-2	CASSGEGLDILYGYTF	TGTGCCAGCAGTGGGGAGGGGTTAGACATTCTCTATGGCTACACCTTC
-	TRBV4-3	-	TRBJ1-5	CASSQEALNQPQHF	TGCGCCAGCAGCCAAGAGGCTCTCAATCAGCCCCAGCATTTT
-	TRBV2	-	TRBJ1-2	CASRRGGADYGYTF	TGTGCCAGCAGGCGGGGGGGCGCGGACTATGGCTACACCTTC
TRBD2	TRBV25-1	-	TRBJ2-3	CASSMGLAGGSTDTQYF	TGTGCCAGCAGCATGGGCCTAGCGGGGGGATCCACAGATACGCAGTATTTT
-	TRBV5-6	-	TRBJ2-5	CASSPYPQETQYF	TGTGCCAGCAGCCCGTATCCCCAAGAGACCCAGTACTTC
TRBD1	TRBV9	-	TRBJ2-7	CASSVAGTDYEQYF	TGTGCCAGCAGCGTAGCTGGGACAGACTACGAGCAGTACTTC
TRBD1	TRBV19	-	TRBJ1-5	CASSMGQRNQPQHF	TGTGCCAGTAGTATGGGACAGAGAAATCAGCCCCAGCATTTT
TRBD2	TRBV2	once	TRBJ2-1	CASSLTSGGGSSYNEQFF	TGTGCCAGCAGTCTGACTAGCGGGGGGGGAAGCTCCTACAATGAGCAGTTCTTC
TRBD2	TRBV4-1	few	TRBJ2-1	CASSQDGQAGGFSSYNEQFF	TGCGCCAGCAGCCAAGATGGGCAAGCGGGGGGCTTTAGCTCCTACAATGAGCAGTTCTTC
-	TRBV7-2	-	TRBJ1-5	CASSFSLNQPQHF	TGTGCCAGCAGCTTTAGCCTAAATCAGCCCCAGCATTTT
TRBD1	TRBV9	-	TRBJ1-1	CASSPRDSNMNTEAFF	TGTGCCAGCAGCCCCCGGGACAGTAACATGAACACTGAAGCTTTCTTT
TRBD1	TRBV6-5	-	TRBJ2-7	CASSYDRGIPGEQYF	TGTGCCAGCAGTTACGACAGGGGTATTCCTGGCGAGCAGTACTTC
TRBD1	TRBV19	-	TRBJ1-2	CASSTRDRGLVYGYTF	TGTGCCAGTAGTACGCGGGACAGGGGGCTGGTATATGGCTACACCTTC
TRBD1	TRBV6-6	once	TRBJ1-2	CASIRGEDRDYGYTF	TGTGCCAGCATAAGGGGGGAAGACAGGGATTATGGCTACACCTTC
-	TRBV6-2/TRBV6-3	-	TRBJ2-7	CASSWTAGEQYF	TGTGCCAGCAGCTGGACCGCGGGGGAGCAGTACTTC
-	TRBV4-2	-	TRBJ1-2	CASSQLQGHGYTF	TGTGCCAGCAGCCAACTACAGGGCCATGGCTACACCTTC
-	TRBV9	-	TRBJ1-2	CASSLQGVGYGYTF	TGTGCCAGCAGCCTACAGGGTGTGGGCTATGGCTACACCTTC
-	TRBV3-1/TRBV3-2	-	TRBJ2-3	CASSQDENPPGDTQYF	TGTGCCAGCAGCCAAGATGAGAACCCCCCGGGAGATACGCAGTATTTT
-	TRBV7-3	-	TRBJ1-4	CASSTTNEKLFF	TGTGCCAGCAGTACAACTAATGAAAAACTGTTTTTT
-	TRBV7-9	-	TRBJ2-1	CASHSPGYNEQFF	TGTGCCAGCCACTCTCCAGGCTACAATGAGCAGTTCTTC
-	TRBV10-3	-	TRBJ1-2	CAISGTAYGYTF	TGTGCCATCAGTGGAACAGCCTATGGCTACACCTTC
TRBD2	TRBV6-2/TRBV6-3	-	TRBJ2-2	CASSRYLTSGGAADTGELFF	TGTGCCAGCAGTCGTTATTTGACTAGCGGGGGGGCAGCGGACACCGGGGAGCTGTTTTTT
-	TRBV28	-	TRBJ1-1	CASTSGPGRLEAFF	TGTGCCAGCACCTCAGGGCCCGGACGGCTTGAAGCTTTCTTT
-	TRBV7-3	-	TRBJ2-7	CASSPGRGYEQYF	TGTGCCAGCAGCCCAGGTCGGGGGTACGAGCAGTACTTC
-	TRBV7-6	once	TRBJ1-1	CASSSDAGLRGTEAFF	TGTGCCAGCAGCTCCGACGCCGGGCTTCGGGGAACTGAAGCTTTCTTT
TRBD1	TRBV3-1/TRBV3-2	-	TRBJ1-2	CASSHLGQGIGGYTF	TGTGCCAGCAGCCACCTGGGACAGGGAATTGGTGGCTACACCTTC
TRBD2	TRBV3-1/TRBV3-2	-	TRBJ2-5	CASSPRASGGEETQYF	TGTGCCAGCAGCCCCCGGGCTAGCGGGGGGGAAGAGACCCAGTACTTC
TRBD1	TRBV7-9	-	TRBJ1-2	CASSPATRGLGYTF	TGTGCCAGCTCCCCGGCAACCAGGGGGCTAGGCTACACCTTC
TRBD2	TRBV19	few	TRBJ2-1	CASSMGSGVPNEQFF	TGTGCCAGTAGTATGGGTAGCGGGGTCCCCAATGAGCAGTTCTTC
TRBD1	TRBV11-3	-	TRBJ2-3	CASSRGQGTDTQYF	TGTGCCAGCAGCCGGGGACAGGGCACAGATACGCAGTATTTT
-	TRBV7-9	-	TRBJ2-3	CASSLVTADTQYF	TGTGCCAGCAGCTTAGTGACAGCAGATACGCAGTATTTT
TRBD1	TRBV5-1	-	TRBJ2-2	CASSYQQGASGELFF	TGCGCCAGCAGCTACCAACAGGGGGCATCCGGGGAGCTGTTTTTT